The 25 T cell receptor beta chains listed next were all sequenced from one sample in a study of tissue T cells after allogeneic stem cell transplantation. Libraries were prepared by immunoSEQ multiplex PCR; TCRdb keeps only in-frame clonotypes and omits some of them. This table holds around 6,800 clones, just under 80% found once. This specimen was skin, taken at autopsy. These receptors were taken from a male patient aged 60 or over with steroid-refractory graft-versus-host disease after an allogeneic stem cell transplant. The graft donor may have contributed some T cells.

CDR3 residues: CASSIWVGPEQEQYF. CDR3 DNA sequence: TGTGCCAGTAGTATTTGGGTTGGGCCAGAACAGGAGCAGTACTTC. The rearrangement links TRBV19 to TRBJ2-7, with D uncertain. This CDR3 contains 15 residues. The germline V gene encodes CDR1 LNHDA and CDR2 SQIVND (reference sequence). Trimming removed 3 bases from V and 7 bases from J, with 19 bases in between.

The chain employs TRBV28 and TRBJ1-2; the match to TRBD1 covers 7 bases. CDR3 length equals 12 residues. Per germline, CDR1 MDHEN and CDR2 SYDVKM. Trimming cost V 3 bases and J 7 bases; bases outside gene matches: 2. CDR3 amino acids: CASSFGQVGYTF. CDR3 DNA: TGTGCCAGCAGTTTTGGACAGGTTGGCTACACCTTC.

V gene TRBV14 combines with J gene TRBJ2-1, with 7 positions matching TRBD1. Germline V CDR1 and CDR2: SGHDN, FVKESK. The trim removed 2 bases at V and 0 bases at J, leaving 16 bases unmatched. CDR3 length: 20 residues. CDR3 in DNA: TGTGCCAGCAGCCAAAATTTAGGTCATCCGGGACAGCGCTCCTACAATGAGCAGTTCTTC. Its translation is CASSQNLGHPGQRSYNEQFF.

The chain links TRBV28 to TRBJ2-6; D is possibly TRBD1 (6 bases). CDR1 is MDHEN, CDR2 SYDVKM, per germline. The CDR3 is 15 amino acids. Trimming stripped 5 bases from V and 2 bases from J, with 10 bases between. This CDR3 is CASSKGGAGANVLTF. CDR3 DNA: TGTGCCAGCAGTAAAGGGGGAGCTGGGGCCAACGTCCTGACTTTC.

This clone was counted a few times. The V call is TRBV7-9, the J call TRBJ1-3; D perhaps matches TRBD1 (5 bases). The CDR3 is 16 amino acids. Germline V gene sequence: CDR1 SEHNR, CDR2 FQNEAQ (reference sequence). V lost 1 base to trimming and J lost 0 bases, with 10 bases between them. CDR3 in amino acids: CASSLGQSNSGNTIYF. The CDR3 bases are TGTGCCAGCAGCTTAGGACAGTCGAACTCTGGAAACACCATATATTTT.

The chain recombines TRBV11-3 with TRBJ2-1; a weak D match, TRBD1 (6 bases). Germline-derived CDR1 and CDR2 are SGHNT and YENEEA. The CDR3 length is 16 residues. Trimming cost V 1 base and J 5 bases, with 15 bases left between them. CDR3 DNA: TGTGCCAGCAGCTTAGGGTGGCAGGGGATTAACAATGAGCAGTTCTTC. Residues: CASSLGWQGINNEQFF.

The V call is TRBV19, the J call TRBJ2-7; no clear D. The length of the CDR3 is 12 residues. V lost 5 bases to trimming and J lost 3 bases, with 8 bases between them. Germline loops: CDR1 LNHDA, CDR2 SQIVND (reference sequence). The CDR3 DNA is TGTGCCAGTAGTTCACGAGTCTACGAGCAGTACTTC. Encoded protein: CASSSRVYEQYF. Full variable domain (rest looked up from reference TRBV19 and TRBJ2-7): DGGITQSPKYLFRKEGQNVTLSCEQNLNHDAMYWYRQDPGQGLRLIYYSQIVNDFQKGDIAEGYSVSREKKESFPLTVTSAQKNPTAFYLCASSSRVYEQYFGPGTRLTVT.

This chain links TRBV5-1 with TRBJ2-2; possibly TRBD1 or TRBD2 for D (5 bases each). In germline, CDR1 is SGHRS, CDR2 YFSETQ. The V gene lost 6 bases and the J gene lost 5 bases, with 14 bases spanning the gap. The CDR3 sequence is 14 residues long. The CDR3 here is CASNEGFQTGELFF. In nucleotides, the CDR3 is TGCGCCAGCAATGAGGGGTTTCAGACCGGGGAGCTGTTTTTT.

V and J are TRBV4-2 and TRBJ1-1; D remains unclear. The CDR3 spans 14 residues. Deletions cut 1 base from V and 11 bases from J, with 17 bases between. Germline values: CDR1 LGHNA, CDR2 YNFKEQ. This chain's CDR3 is CASSQGTRVSYAFF. The CDR3 coding sequence is TGTGCCAGCAGCCAAGGGACCCGGGTTTCATACGCTTTCTTT.

The chain joins TRBV5-1 to TRBJ1-2, with TRBD1 matching over 7 bases. The junction had 9 bases not matched to a gene; V was cut back by 4 bases and J by 6 bases. The V gene's germline CDR1 is SGHRS and CDR2 YFSETQ. The CDR3 runs to 14 residues. CDR3 protein: CASSPDTQGDGYTF. The CDR3 DNA follows: TGCGCCAGCAGCCCGGACACGCAGGGGGATGGCTACACCTTC.

The rearrangement joins TRBV5-1 to TRBJ1-2; 9 nucleotides agree with TRBD1. Germline CDR1 is SGHRS and CDR2 is YFSETQ. The trim removed 4 bases at V and 8 bases at J, leaving 12 bases unmatched. The CDR3 runs 15 residues. Here the CDR3 reads CASSQPGQGQSGYTF. The CDR3 DNA sequence: TGCGCCAGCAGCCAACCGGGACAGGGCCAGTCCGGCTACACCTTC. Using reference TRBV5-1 and TRBJ1-2 for the parts outside the CDR3, the full variable domain is KAGVTQTPRYLIKTRGQQVTLSCSPISGHRSVSWYQQTPGQGLQFLFEYFSETQRNKGNFPGRFSGRQFSNSRSEMNVSTLELGDSALYLCASSQPGQGQSGYTFGSGTRLTVV.

This chain joins TRBV28 and TRBJ1-2; no firm D call. The CDR3 consists of 14 residues. V lost 5 bases, J lost 0 bases, and 10 bases lay in between. CDR1 is MDHEN and CDR2 is SYDVKM in the germline V gene. The CDR3 spells CASSVTGSNYGYTF. CDR3 sequence (DNA): TGTGCCAGCAGTGTGACTGGTTCTAACTATGGCTACACCTTC.

The rearrangement joins TRBV7-9 to TRBJ2-7, with TRBD1 matching 7 bases. The V and J ends lost 3 bases and 2 bases, in that order; junction bases with no gene match: 10. This CDR3 comprises 16 residues. Looked up from germline, CDR1 is SEHNR and CDR2 is FQNEAQ (reference sequence). CDR3 coding DNA: TGTGCCAGCAGCTTGATATACAGGGACAGACCCTACGAGCAGTACTTC. Translated: CASSLIYRDRPYEQYF.

The rearrangement joins TRBV5-1 to TRBJ1-1, with a possible D match to TRBD1 (6 bases). The CDR3 has 12 amino acids. Trimming removed 2 bases at V and 5 bases at J, with 7 bases between. Germline V gene data show CDR1 as SGHRS and CDR2 as YFSETQ. The DNA for the CDR3 is TGCGCCAGCAGCTTAACAGGGACTGAAGCTTTCTTT. Translating it yields CASSLTGTEAFF.

This sequence joins TRBV3-1 (or the pseudogene TRBV3-2) and TRBJ2-2; no clear D. CDR3 length: 14 amino acids. CDR1 is LGHDT, CDR2 YNNKEL, per germline (reference sequence). Trimming cost V 0 bases and J 4 bases, with 6 bases left between them. The CDR3 DNA is TGTGCCAGCAGCCAAGAATTAAGCACCGGGGAGCTGTTTTTT. Protein product: CASSQELSTGELFF.

This clone is a singleton in its sample. This chain uses TRBV27 with TRBJ1-4; TRBD1 might be the D (5 bases). Germline loops: CDR1 MNHEY, CDR2 SMNVEV (reference sequence). With 3 bases removed from V and 4 bases from J, the gap between germline ends came to 9 bases. The CDR3 consists of 14 residues. CDR3 sequence (DNA): TGTGCCAGCAGTTTGAACAGGATTAATGAAAAACTGTTTTTT. Amino acid sequence: CASSLNRINEKLFF.

The gene calls are TRBV6-1 and TRBJ1-6; D ambiguous. Germline assignment: CDR1 MNHNS and CDR2 SASEGT. V was clipped by 8 bases and J by 7 bases, with 18 bases between them. The CDR3 extends over 15 amino acids. The CDR3 loop is CASVLSGARNSPLHF. The CDR3 nucleotides are TGTGCCAGCGTACTTTCAGGAGCTCGGAATTCACCCCTCCACTTT.

The count of this clone is one. This rearrangement joins TRBV5-1 to TRBJ1-1, with 7 nucleotides matching TRBD1. Unmatched junction bases numbered 12, after V lost 4 bases and J lost 3 bases. Germline V CDR1 and CDR2: SGHRS, YFSETQ. This CDR3 has 16 residues. CDR3 protein: CASSLNWSQGDTEAFF. The CDR3 DNA follows: TGCGCCAGCAGCCTAAACTGGTCCCAGGGGGACACTGAAGCTTTCTTT.

In this sample, this clone turned up a few times. The CDR3 loop is CASGSGQERYNEQFF. The CDR3 DNA reads TGTGCCAGCGGTTCCGGACAGGAGAGATACAATGAGCAGTTCTTC. The chain joins TRBV11-2 to TRBJ2-1; 7 nucleotides align to TRBD1. CDR3 length: 15 residues. Germline trimming cut 8 bases from V and 4 bases from J; bases unmatched to any gene: 11. CDR1 is SGHAT and CDR2 is FQNNGV in the germline V gene. Combining the CDR3 with reference TRBV11-2 and TRBJ2-1 gives the whole variable domain EAGVAQSPRYKIIEKRQSVAFWCNPISGHATLYWYQQILGQGPKLLIQFQNNGVVDDSQLPKDRFSAERLKGVDSTLKIQPAKLEDSAVYLCASGSGQERYNEQFFGPGTRLTVL.

The V call is TRBV5-1, the J call TRBJ2-5; D might be TRBD1 or TRBD2, each matching 5 bases. Germline V lookup: CDR1 SGHRS, CDR2 YFSETQ. The CDR3 spans 12 residues. V was pared by 2 bases and J by 5 bases, with 7 bases between. CDR3 bases: TGCGCCAGCAGCTTTTGGGGGGAGACCCAGTACTTC. Residues: CASSFWGETQYF.

This clone appeared a few times. This CDR3 is CASSQWDRGTTDTQYF. DNA for the CDR3: TGTGCCAGCAGCCAATGGGACAGGGGGACCACAGATACGCAGTATTTT. The chain uses TRBV4-2 and TRBJ2-3; 11 bases agree with TRBD1. Looked up from germline, CDR1 is LGHNA and CDR2 is YNFKEQ. With V trimmed by 2 bases and J by 2 bases, 3 bases remained unmatched. The CDR3 is 16 residues long.

This chain uses TRBV4-2 with TRBJ2-7; 8 bases agree with TRBD1. CDR1 is LGHNA, CDR2 YNFKEQ, per germline. The CDR3 is 15 residues long. V shed 2 bases and J 3 bases; nucleotides not matched to a gene: 6. CDR3 sequence (DNA): TGTGCCAGCAGCCAAAATAACAGGGGGATCTACGAGCAGTACTTC. This encodes CASSQNNRGIYEQYF.

V and J are TRBV27 and TRBJ2-7, with a tentative D call TRBD1 (6 bases). CDR1 MNHEY and CDR2 SMNVEV come from the germline V gene (reference sequence). Trimming cost V 5 bases and J 4 bases, with 9 bases left between them. The CDR3 spans 12 residues. CDR3 sequence (DNA): TGTGCCAGCAGTATACAGGGTTACGAGCAGTACTTC. Encoded protein: CASSIQGYEQYF.

V is TRBV19 and J is TRBJ2-5, with D possibly TRBD1 on 6 matching bases. Trimming took 6 bases from V and 6 from J, leaving 11 bases between them. The CDR3 contains 12 residues. Germline V gives CDR1 LNHDA, CDR2 SQIVND (reference sequence). CDR3 sequence (DNA): TGTGCCAGTAGGGACAGAGGGAAGACCCAGTACTTC. Translation: CASRDRGKTQYF.

The V call is TRBV27, the J call TRBJ1-1; 8 bases agree with TRBD1. The CDR3 loop spans 17 amino acids. Trimming cost V 6 bases and J 5 bases; bases outside gene matches: 17. Germline V gives CDR1 MNHEY, CDR2 SMNVEV (reference sequence). The CDR3 nucleotides read TGTGCCAGCAGCCAGTACTCGCACAGGGGGAGGGGAACTGAAGCTTTCTTT. It yields the protein CASSQYSHRGRGTEAFF.